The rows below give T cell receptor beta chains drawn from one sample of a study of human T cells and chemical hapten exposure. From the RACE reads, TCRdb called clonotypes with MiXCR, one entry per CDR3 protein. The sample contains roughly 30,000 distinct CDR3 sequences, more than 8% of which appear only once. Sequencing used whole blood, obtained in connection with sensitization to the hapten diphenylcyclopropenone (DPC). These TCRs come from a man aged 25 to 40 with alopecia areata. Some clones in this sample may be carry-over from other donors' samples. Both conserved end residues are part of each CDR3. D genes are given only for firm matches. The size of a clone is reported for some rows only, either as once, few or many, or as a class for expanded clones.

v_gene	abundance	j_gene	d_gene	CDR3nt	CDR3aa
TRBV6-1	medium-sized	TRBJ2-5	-	TGTGCCAGCAGTCAGCTCGGGAGTCGACAAGAGACCCAGTACTTC	CASSQLGSRQETQYF
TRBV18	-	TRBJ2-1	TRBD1	TGTGCCAGCTCGTCTCTTGGACAGGGATTGGGTGAGCAGTTCTTC	CASSSLGQGLGEQFF
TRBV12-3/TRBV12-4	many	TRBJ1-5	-	TGTGCCAGCAGCATAAGTGGGCCCAATCAGCCCCAGCATTTT	CASSISGPNQPQHF
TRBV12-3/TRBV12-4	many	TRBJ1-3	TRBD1	TGTGCCAGCAGTAACCGCGTGACAGGGCCCTCTGGAAACACCATATATTTT	CASSNRVTGPSGNTIYF
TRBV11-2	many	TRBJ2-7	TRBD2	TGTGCCAGCAGCCATAGGACTAGCGGGGGGCAAAGCTCCTACGAGCAGTACTTC	CASSHRTSGGQSSYEQYF
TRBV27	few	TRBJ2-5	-	TGTGCCAGCAGTTCCGAAGAGACCCAGTACTTC	CASSSEETQYF
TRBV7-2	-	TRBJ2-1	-	TGTGCCAGCAGCATGGGGCTAGCGCACAATGAGCAGTTCTTC	CASSMGLAHNEQFF
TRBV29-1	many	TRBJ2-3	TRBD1	TGCAGCGTTCAGAAAGGAAGGGACAGGGGCACAGATACGCAGTATTTT	CSVQKGRDRGTDTQYF
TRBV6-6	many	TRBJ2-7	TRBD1	TGTGCCAGCAGTTCCTTGGTGACAGGGCCTACCTACGAGCAGTACTTC	CASSSLVTGPTYEQYF
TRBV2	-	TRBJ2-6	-	TGTGCCAGCAGCGGACGATTCTCTGGGGCCAACGTCCTGACTTTC	CASSGRFSGANVLTF
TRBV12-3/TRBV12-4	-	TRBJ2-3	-	TGTGCCAGCACCCTCACCGACCGATCGTTGGGGTACGATACGCAGTATTTT	CASTLTDRSLGYDTQYF
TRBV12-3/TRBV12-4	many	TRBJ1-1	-	TGTGCCAGCAGCTTTACAGGGAACACTGAAGCTTTCTTT	CASSFTGNTEAFF
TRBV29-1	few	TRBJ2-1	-	TGCAGCGTCCCGACGGGCGTAGCCTCCTACAATGAGCAGTTCTTC	CSVPTGVASYNEQFF
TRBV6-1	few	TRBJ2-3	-	TGTGCCAGCAGTGAACCCACAGATACGCAGTATTTT	CASSEPTDTQYF
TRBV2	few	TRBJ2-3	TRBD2	TGTGCCAGCAGGCCTAGCGGGAGTTTGGCAGATACGCAGTATTTT	CASRPSGSLADTQYF
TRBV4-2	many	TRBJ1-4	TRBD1	TGTGCCAGCAGCCCAGCCCGGACAGGGGGCGAAAAACTGTTTTTT	CASSPARTGGEKLFF
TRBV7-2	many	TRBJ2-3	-	TGTGCCAGCAGCCCTAATAACTCCCCGGCAGATACGCAGTATTTT	CASSPNNSPADTQYF
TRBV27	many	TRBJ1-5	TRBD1	TGTGCCAGCAGTTCAGGGGGCGGCAATCAGCCCCAGCATTTT	CASSSGGGNQPQHF
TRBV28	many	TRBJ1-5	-	TGTGCCAGCAGTTCGATCGGGGTTACAGGAAGGCAGCCCCAGCATTTT	CASSSIGVTGRQPQHF
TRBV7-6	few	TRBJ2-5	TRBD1	TGTGCCAGCAGCAATGGACAGGGGCCAGCAGGGGACTTC	CASSNGQGPAGDF
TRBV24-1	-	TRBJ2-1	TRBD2	TGTGCCACCAGTGACAGCGGGATACGCAATGAGCAGTTCTTC	CATSDSGIRNEQFF
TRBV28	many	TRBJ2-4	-	TGTGCCAGCAGCAGGGGTGAGGGAGTCAGCATTCAGTACTTC	CASSRGEGVSIQYF
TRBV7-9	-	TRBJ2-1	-	TGTGCCAGCAGCCGCGGAGCTAACTCCTACAATGAGCAGTTCTTC	CASSRGANSYNEQFF
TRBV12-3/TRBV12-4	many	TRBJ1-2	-	TGTGCCAGCAGTTTTATCGCGGGTAGGCAGGGCGGCTACACCTTC	CASSFIAGRQGGYTF
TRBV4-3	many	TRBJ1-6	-	TGCGCCAGCAGCCAGGGGAATAATTCACCCCTCCACTTT	CASSQGNNSPLHF
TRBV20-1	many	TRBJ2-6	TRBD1	TGCAGTGCTCCGGGGACAGGGGAGTCTGGGGCCAACGTCCTGACTTTC	CSAPGTGESGANVLTF
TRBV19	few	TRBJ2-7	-	TGTGCCAGTAGTGGTAAGGACAGCGAGTCCTACGAGCAGTACTTC	CASSGKDSESYEQYF
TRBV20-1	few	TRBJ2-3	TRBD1	TGCAGTGCTAGAGGGGACAGCATGGCAGATACGCAGTATTTT	CSARGDSMADTQYF
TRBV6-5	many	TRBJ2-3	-	TGTGCCAGCAGTGACGGGAATTGGGGGACAGATACGCAGTATTTT	CASSDGNWGTDTQYF
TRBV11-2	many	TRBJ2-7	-	TGTGCCAGCAGCACCGGGGGGACAGTTGGTGTGGAGCAGTACTTC	CASSTGGTVGVEQYF
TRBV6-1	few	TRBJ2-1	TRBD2	TGTGCCAGCAGTGTGGCTAGCGGGAGGTTCTTTGAGCAGTTCTTC	CASSVASGRFFEQFF
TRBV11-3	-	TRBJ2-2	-	TGTGCCAGTGGCGGCAGGGAAAGTATTAGGAACACCGGGGAGCTGTTTTTT	CASGGRESIRNTGELFF
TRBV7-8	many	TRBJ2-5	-	TGTGCCAGCAGCTTAGGACATATACAAGAGACCCAGTACTTC	CASSLGHIQETQYF
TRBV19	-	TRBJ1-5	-	TGTGCCAGTAGTATCGAGAGCAATCAGCCCCAGCATTTT	CASSIESNQPQHF
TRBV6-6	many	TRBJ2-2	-	TGTGCCAGCAGCCCGGGCGGGCGGCTGTTTTTT	CASSPGGRLFF
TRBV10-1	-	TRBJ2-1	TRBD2	TGCGCCAGCAGTGACGGGACTAGCGTCAAGCCCGATGAGCAGTTCTTC	CASSDGTSVKPDEQFF
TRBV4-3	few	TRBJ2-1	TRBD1	TGCGCCAGCAGCCAAGAAGGGACAGGGGTAAAGAATGAGCAGTTCTTC	CASSQEGTGVKNEQFF
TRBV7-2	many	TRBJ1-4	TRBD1	TGTGCCAGCAGCTTAGGAGGGGGCCGGGCAGTTGAAAAACTGTTTTTT	CASSLGGGRAVEKLFF
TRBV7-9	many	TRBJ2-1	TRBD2	TGTGCCAGCAGCTCCGGGACTAGCGGTTACAATGAGCAGTTCTTC	CASSSGTSGYNEQFF
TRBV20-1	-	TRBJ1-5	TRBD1	TGCAGTGCTTCCCAGGGGGGTAATCAGCCCCAGCATTTT	CSASQGGNQPQHF
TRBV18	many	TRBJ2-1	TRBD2	TGTGCCAGCTCACCACCGGCGGGAGGGAGCTCCTACAATGAGCAGTTCTTC	CASSPPAGGSSYNEQFF
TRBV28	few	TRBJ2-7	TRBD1	TGTGCCAGCAGTTCCAAGACAGGGAGCCCCTACGAGCAGTACTTC	CASSSKTGSPYEQYF
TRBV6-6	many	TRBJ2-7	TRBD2	TGTGCCAGCAGGGGACTAGCGGGGATAGACTACGAGCAGTACTTC	CASRGLAGIDYEQYF
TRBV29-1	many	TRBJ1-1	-	TGCAGCGCGTCCCAGACAGGGAACACTGAAGCTTTCTTT	CSASQTGNTEAFF
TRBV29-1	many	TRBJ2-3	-	TGCAGCGTTGTTCCTGCTAGCACAGATACGCAGTATTTT	CSVVPASTDTQYF
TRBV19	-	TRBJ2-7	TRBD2	TGTGCCAGTAGTATAGCGTCGGGGGACTACAACGAGCAGTACTTC	CASSIASGDYNEQYF
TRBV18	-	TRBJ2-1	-	TGTGCCAGCTCACCCGGGACATGGGATGAGCAGTTCTTC	CASSPGTWDEQFF
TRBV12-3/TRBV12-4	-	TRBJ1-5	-	TGTGCCAGCAGCTCGATCCGGGGCCGCTTAGTTAGCAATCAGCCCCAGCATTTT	CASSSIRGRLVSNQPQHF
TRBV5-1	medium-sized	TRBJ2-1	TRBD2	TGCGCCAGCAGCCAGGCGGGTAGCGGGAGCCCCGTGTTCGATGAGCAGTTCTTC	CASSQAGSGSPVFDEQFF
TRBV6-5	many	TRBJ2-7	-	TGTGCCAGCGCCCTCCTCGGTATTCTAGACGAGCAGTACTTC	CASALLGILDEQYF
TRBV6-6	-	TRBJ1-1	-	TGTGCCAGCAAGGGACACCTCGAATACACTGAAGCTTTCTTT	CASKGHLEYTEAFF
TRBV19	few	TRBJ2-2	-	TGTGCCAGTAGTATAAGGAGAGGGCCGGGCACCGGGGAGCTGTTTTTT	CASSIRRGPGTGELFF
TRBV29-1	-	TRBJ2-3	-	TGCAGCGTTGCTCCAGATACGCAGTATTTT	CSVAPDTQYF
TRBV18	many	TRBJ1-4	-	TGTGCCAGCTCCACAGACGCCACGTCAGGCGGGAAACTGTTTTTT	CASSTDATSGGKLFF
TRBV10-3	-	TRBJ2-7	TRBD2	TGTGCCATCAGCCCGGGGGGGCAGTACTTC	CAISPGGQYF
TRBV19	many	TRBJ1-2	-	TGTGCCAGTAGTATCGGGACGGGGAGCGGCTACACCTTC	CASSIGTGSGYTF